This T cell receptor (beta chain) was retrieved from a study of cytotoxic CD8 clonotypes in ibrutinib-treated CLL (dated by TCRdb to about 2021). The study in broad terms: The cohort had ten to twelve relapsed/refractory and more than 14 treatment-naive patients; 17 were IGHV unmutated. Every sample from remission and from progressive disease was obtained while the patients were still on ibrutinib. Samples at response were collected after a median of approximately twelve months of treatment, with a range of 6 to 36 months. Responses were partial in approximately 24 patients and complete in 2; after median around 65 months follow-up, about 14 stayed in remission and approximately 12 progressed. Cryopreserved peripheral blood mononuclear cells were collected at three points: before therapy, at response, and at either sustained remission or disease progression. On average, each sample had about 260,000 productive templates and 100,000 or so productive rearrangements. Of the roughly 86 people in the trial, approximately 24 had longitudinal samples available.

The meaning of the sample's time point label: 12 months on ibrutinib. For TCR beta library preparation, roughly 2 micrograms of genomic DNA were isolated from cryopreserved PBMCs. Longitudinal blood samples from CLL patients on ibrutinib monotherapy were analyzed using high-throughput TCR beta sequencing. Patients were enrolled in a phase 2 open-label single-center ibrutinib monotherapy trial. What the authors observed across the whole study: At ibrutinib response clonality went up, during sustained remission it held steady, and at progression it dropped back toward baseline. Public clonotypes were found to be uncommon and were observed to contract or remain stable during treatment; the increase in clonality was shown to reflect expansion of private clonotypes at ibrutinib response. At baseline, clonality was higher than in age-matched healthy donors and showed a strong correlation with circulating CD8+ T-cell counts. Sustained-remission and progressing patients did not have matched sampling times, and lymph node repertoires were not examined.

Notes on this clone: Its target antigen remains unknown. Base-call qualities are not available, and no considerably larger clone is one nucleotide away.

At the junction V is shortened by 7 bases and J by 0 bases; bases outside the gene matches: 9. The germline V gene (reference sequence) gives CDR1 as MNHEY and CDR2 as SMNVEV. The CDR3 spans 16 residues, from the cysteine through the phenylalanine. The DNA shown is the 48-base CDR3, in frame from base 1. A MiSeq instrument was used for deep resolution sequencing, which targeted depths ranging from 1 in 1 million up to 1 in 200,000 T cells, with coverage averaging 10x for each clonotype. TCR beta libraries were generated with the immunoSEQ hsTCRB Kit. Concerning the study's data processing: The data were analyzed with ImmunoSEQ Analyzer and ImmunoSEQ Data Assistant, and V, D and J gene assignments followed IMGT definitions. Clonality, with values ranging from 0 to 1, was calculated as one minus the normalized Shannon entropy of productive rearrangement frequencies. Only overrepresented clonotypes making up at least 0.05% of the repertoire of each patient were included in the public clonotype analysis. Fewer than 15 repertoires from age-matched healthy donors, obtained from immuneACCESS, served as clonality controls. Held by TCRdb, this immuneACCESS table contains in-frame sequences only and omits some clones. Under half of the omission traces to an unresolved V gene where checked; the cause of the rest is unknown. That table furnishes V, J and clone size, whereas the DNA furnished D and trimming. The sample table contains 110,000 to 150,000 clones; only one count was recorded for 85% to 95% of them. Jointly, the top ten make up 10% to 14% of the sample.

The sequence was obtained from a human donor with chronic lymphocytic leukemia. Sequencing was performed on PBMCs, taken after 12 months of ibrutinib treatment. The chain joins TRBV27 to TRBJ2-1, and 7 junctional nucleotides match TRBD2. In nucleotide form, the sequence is TGTGCCAGCACGGGGGGAGGTCACAGCTCCTACAATGAGCAGTTCTTC. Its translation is CASTGGGHSSYNEQFF.